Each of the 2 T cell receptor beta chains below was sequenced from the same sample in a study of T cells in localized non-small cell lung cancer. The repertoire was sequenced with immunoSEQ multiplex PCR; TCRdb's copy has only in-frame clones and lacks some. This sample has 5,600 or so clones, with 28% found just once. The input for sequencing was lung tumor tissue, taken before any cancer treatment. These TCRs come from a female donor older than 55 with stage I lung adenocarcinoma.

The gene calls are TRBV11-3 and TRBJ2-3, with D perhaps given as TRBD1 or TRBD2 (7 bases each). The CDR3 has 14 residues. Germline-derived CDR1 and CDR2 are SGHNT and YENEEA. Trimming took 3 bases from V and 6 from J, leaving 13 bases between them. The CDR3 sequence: CASSLNRGGDTQYF. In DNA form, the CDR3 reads TGTGCCAGCAGCTTGAACAGGGGAGGGGATACGCAGTATTTT.

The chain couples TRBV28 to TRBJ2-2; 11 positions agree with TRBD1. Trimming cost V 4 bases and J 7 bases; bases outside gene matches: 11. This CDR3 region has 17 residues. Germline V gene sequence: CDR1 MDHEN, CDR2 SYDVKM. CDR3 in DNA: TGTGCCAGCAGTTCCTCCGGGACAGGGGGTCTATTCGGGGAGCTGTTTTTT. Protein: CASSSSGTGGLFGELFF.